This T cell receptor (beta chain) was identified during a study of PD-1 blockade in mismatch repair-deficient tumors (dated 2017 in TCRdb). In the study overall: Between late 2013 and 2016, the trial enrolled approximately 91 consecutive patients with about eleven types of mismatch repair-deficient cancer, all of whom had received prior treatment and were progressing. Tumor-associated T cell clones in the peripheral blood of patients responding to PD-1 blockade were tracked using deep sequencing of TCR CDR3 regions. Paper-wide results and their limitations: Rapid expansion after pembrolizumab followed by contraction, generally before radiologic responses, was shown by tumor-resident clones, which were often undetectable in blood before treatment.

There are 17 amino acids in the CDR3, from cysteine to phenylalanine inclusive. Of all the DNA, just the CDR3 is kept, 51 bases in frame from base 1. V and J are truncated by 4 bases and 0 bases respectively, leaving an intervening sequence of 18 bases. CDR1 and CDR2 are drawn from the germline V gene: KGHSH, LQKENI. The library relied on the immunoSEQ multiplex PCR assay. Here the immuneACCESS table is served through TCRdb, limited to in-frame sequences with V and J called. Missing clones are a known gap in these copies; in checked studies unresolved V genes cover under half, and the rest lacks a known reason. This sample comprises 120,000 or so clones, about 86% of them detected only once. In total, the top ten clones hold less than 15% of the sample. This clone has more than one count but fewer than ten. Its cognate antigen has yet to be identified. No base-level quality is on record; no much larger clone is a single base apart.

Mismatch repair deficiency was established in every enrolled patient by polymerase chain reaction or immunohistochemistry. A few patients who responded to pembrolizumab therapy underwent TCR sequencing. Pembrolizumab PD-1 blockade was prospectively tested in advanced mismatch repair-deficient cancers, regardless of tissue of origin, in the phase II trial. Peripheral blood T cell samples were gathered serially, both before PD-1 blockade started and at multiple time points afterward. Blood sampling times were reported as weeks after the first pembrolizumab dose. The chain couples TRBV18 to TRBJ1-1; no D gene call is confident. This clonotype originated in an adult with mismatch repair-deficient cancer. The sequences come from peripheral blood, collected 44 weeks after starting pembrolizumab. The nucleotide sequence is TGTGCCAGCTCACGAGATGGAGGGTTTGGCATGAACACTGAAGCTTTCTTT. The resulting protein is CASSRDGGFGMNTEAFF. The entire variable domain, with the stretches around the CDR3 drawn from the reference TRBV18 and TRBJ1-1 proteins, is NAGVMQNPRHLVRRRGQEARLRCSPMKGHSHVYWYRQLPEEGLKFMVYLQKENIIDESGMPKERFSAEFPKEGPSILRIQQVVRGDSAAYFCASSRDGGFGMNTEAFFGQGTRLTVV.